These 21 T cell receptor beta chains were all obtained from the same sample, sequenced in a study of blood T cells in healthy people across ages. Alongside a J-beta primer mix, a sample-barcoded 5' primer served in a second PCR lasting roughly 6 to 12 cycles. TCRdb reprocessed the 5' RACE reads with MiXCR, giving one entry per CDR3 protein. Of approximately 940,000 distinct CDR3 sequences detected, 40% to 60% appear once; the ten largest clones hold around an eighth. Specimen: blood. Receptor source: a man younger than 45 in good health.

This clonotype was seen a few times. The V and J genes are TRBV11-2 and TRBJ2-1; 11 bases match TRBD2. Germline trimming cut 4 bases from V and 6 bases from J; bases unmatched to any gene: 14. The CDR3 runs 18 residues. Germline CDR1 SGHAT, CDR2 FQNNGV. CDR3 sequence: CASSSLGPLAGGGNEQFF. DNA of the CDR3: TGTGCCAGCAGCTCCCTAGGGCCTCTAGCGGGGGGAGGCAATGAGCAGTTCTTC.

The chain couples TRBV6-5 to TRBJ2-3, with 10 bases identical to TRBD2. CDR3 length equals 16 residues. With V trimmed by 2 bases and J by 6 bases, 8 bases remained unmatched. From germline, CDR1 is MNHEY and CDR2 SVGAGI. In DNA form, the CDR3 reads TGTGCCAGCAGTTACCCTCATAGCGGGGGGAGGGATACGCAGTATTTT. This codes for CASSYPHSGGRDTQYF.

The J gene is TRBJ2-3, the V gene TRBV20-1; D unresolved. Germline-derived CDR1 and CDR2 are DFQATT and SNEGSKA (reference sequence). The CDR3 extends over 14 amino acids. Trimming left V 1 base short and J 3 bases short, with 11 bases between. This chain's CDR3 is CSARGVSGTDTQYF. As DNA, the CDR3 is TGCAGTGCTAGAGGAGTAAGTGGGACAGATACGCAGTATTTT.

The chain carries TRBV28 and TRBJ2-3; a weak D match, TRBD2 (6 bases). With 8 bases removed from V and 1 base from J, the gap between germline ends came to 10 bases. The CDR3 has 13 amino acids. Per the germline V gene, CDR1 is MDHEN and CDR2 is SYDVKM. CDR3 nucleotides: TGTGCCAGCCTTCGCGGGGGCACAGATACGCAGTATTTT. Translation: CASLRGGTDTQYF.

This clonotype showed up just a few times. The chain uses TRBV4-2 and TRBJ2-1, with no clear D. The length of the CDR3 is 15 residues. The germline gives CDR1 LGHNA, CDR2 YNFKEQ. The ends were cut back, 1 base at V and 0 bases at J, with 7 bases in the middle. The CDR3 region is CASSQGISSYNEQFF. Here the CDR3 DNA reads TGTGCCAGCAGCCAAGGTATTAGCTCCTACAATGAGCAGTTCTTC.

This clonotype appeared a few times. This chain links TRBV5-1 with TRBJ2-1; D may be TRBD1 (6 bases). CDR1 and CDR2 (germline): SGHRS, YFSETQ. The CDR3 has 16 amino acids. V was pared by 0 bases and J by 3 bases, with 13 bases between. The CDR3 coding sequence is TGCGCCAGCAGCTTGGGGGGACAAGGGAACTACAATGAGCAGTTCTTC. As protein: CASSLGGQGNYNEQFF.

This clonotype showed up many times. The chain links TRBV4-2 to TRBJ2-7, with TRBD1 matching 8 bases. This CDR3 has 14 residues. With V trimmed by 5 bases and J by 5 bases, 8 bases remained unmatched. Looked up from germline, CDR1 is LGHNA and CDR2 is YNFKEQ. Here the CDR3 DNA reads TGTGCCAGCAGCAGTGACAGGGGTCGTAACGAGCAGTACTTC. It encodes CASSSDRGRNEQYF.

The chain combines TRBV27 with TRBJ1-2; possible D gene TRBD1, 6 bases. The germline CDR1 and CDR2 sequences are MNHEY and SMNVEV (reference sequence). The CDR3 sequence is 14 residues long. CDR3 loop: CASTQTGGNYGYTF. The CDR3 DNA reads TGTGCTTCCACCCAGACCGGGGGCAACTATGGCTACACCTTC.

This clonotype was observed a handful of times. CDR3 region: CASSLTSGYNGELFF. The CDR3 DNA reads TGTGCCAGCAGCTTGACTAGCGGATATAACGGGGAGCTGTTTTTT. V usage is TRBV5-4 and J usage is TRBJ2-2, with TRBD2 matching 8 bases. Germline V CDR1 and CDR2: SGHNT, YYREEE (reference sequence). V was pared by 1 base and J by 7 bases, with 6 bases of the junction left unmatched. The CDR3 extends over 15 amino acids.

This chain connects TRBV6-2 or TRBV6-3 to TRBJ2-7; weak D call: TRBD1 (5 bases). There are 15 residues in the CDR3. V lost 1 base, J lost 2 bases, and 12 bases lay in between. Germline assignment: CDR1 MNHEY and CDR2 SVGEGT. The chain's CDR3 is CASSYFGAGAYEQYF. CDR3 DNA sequence: TGTGCCAGCAGTTACTTTGGGGCAGGTGCCTACGAGCAGTACTTC.

The table lists this clonotype with a few counts. This chain joins TRBV6-5 and TRBJ2-5; 10 bases are a match to TRBD2. This CDR3 spans 15 amino acids. Germline-derived CDR1 and CDR2 are MNHEY and SVGAGI. V lost 6 bases to trimming and J lost 1 base; unmatched junction nucleotides: 5. The CDR3 DNA reads as TGTGCCAGCAGCGGGACTAGCGCTCTCCAAGAGACCCAGTACTTC. This gives the protein CASSGTSALQETQYF.

The chain uses TRBV7-6 and TRBJ1-3, with D unclear. The germline V and J ends were trimmed by 4 bases and 4 bases, with 11 bases remaining between them. The CDR3 has 14 residues. Germline V gene sequence: CDR1 SGHVS, CDR2 FNYEAQ. CDR3 sequence reads: CASSSFFPGNTIYF. The CDR3 DNA sequence: TGTGCCAGCAGCTCCTTTTTCCCGGGAAACACCATATATTTT.

The V and J genes are TRBV18 and TRBJ2-7; D possibly uses TRBD1 or TRBD2 (5 bases each). CDR1 and CDR2 (germline): KGHSH, LQKENI. The V end was cut by 0 bases, the J end by 2 bases, with 14 bases between. The CDR3 contains 16 residues. The CDR3 nucleotides read TGTGCCAGCTCACCACCGATCTGGGACCCTCCCTACGAGCAGTACTTC. Translating it yields CASSPPIWDPPYEQYF.

This clonotype showed up just a few times. The rearrangement joins TRBV12-3 or TRBV12-4 to TRBJ1-5; 7 bases are shared with TRBD1. This CDR3 comprises 14 residues. V gave up 2 bases and J gave up 7 bases; unmatched junction bases: 5. The CDR3 region is CASSLNEGAQPQHF. The CDR3 DNA reads TGTGCCAGCAGTTTAAACGAGGGGGCCCAGCCCCAGCATTTT.

V usage is TRBV20-1 and J usage is TRBJ2-1; D remains ambiguous. In germline, CDR1 is DFQATT, CDR2 SNEGSKA (reference sequence). Trimming removed 2 bases from V and 4 bases from J, with 12 bases in between. The CDR3 covers 14 residues. CDR3: CSARRVLRYNEQFF. DNA of the CDR3: TGCAGTGCTAGACGGGTTTTGAGATACAATGAGCAGTTCTTC.

This clonotype was observed a single time. The junction does not match germline at one end; this may be a read error. The rearrangement joins TRBV7-3 to TRBJ2-1, with 10 positions matching TRBD2. CDR3 size: 17 residues. Germline V CDR1 and CDR2: SGHTA, FQGTGA. This chain's CDR3 is CAGSPGVAGGKYNEQFF. The CDR3 region has the DNA TGTGCCGGCAGCCCAGGGGTAGCGGGGGGTAAATACAATGAGCAGTTCTTC. Together with reference TRBV7-3 and TRBJ2-1, the CDR3 gives the full variable domain: GAGVSQTPSNKVTEKGKYVELRCDPISGHTALYWYRQSLGQGPEFLIYFQGTGAADDSGLPNDRFFAVRPEGSVSTLKIQRTERGDSAVYLCAGSPGVAGGKYNEQFFGPGTRLTVL.

This chain's CDR3 is CASSIGGNYGYTF. The CDR3 DNA reads as TGTGCCAGCAGCATCGGCGGTAACTATGGCTACACCTTC. The chain carries TRBV7-9 and TRBJ1-2; D ambiguous. The ends were cut back, 5 bases at V and 1 base at J, with 8 bases in the middle. The CDR3 contains 13 residues. Germline V gene lookup returns CDR1 SEHNR and CDR2 FQNEAQ (reference sequence). Together with reference TRBV7-9 and TRBJ1-2, the CDR3 gives the full variable domain: DTGVSQNPRHKITKRGQNVTFRCDPISEHNRLYWYRQTLGQGPEFLTYFQNEAQLEKSRLLSDRFSAERPKGSFSTLEIQRTEQGDSAMYLCASSIGGNYGYTFGSGTRLTVV.

V gene TRBV11-1 combines with J gene TRBJ1-6, with TRBD1 as a possible D gene (5 bases). The CDR3 runs to 15 residues. Trimming stripped 6 bases from V and 7 bases from J, with 16 bases between. The germline gives CDR1 SGHAT, CDR2 FQDESV (reference sequence). This CDR3 reads CASSSRDPENSPLHF. The CDR3 nucleotides read TGTGCCAGCAGTAGCCGGGACCCGGAGAATTCACCCCTCCACTTT.

The V and J genes are TRBV7-2 and TRBJ2-7; 7 bases align to TRBD1. This CDR3 spans 15 amino acids. The J segment lost 1 base and the V segment lost 6 bases, leaving 9 bases of the junction unmatched. CDR1 is SGHTA and CDR2 is FQGNSA in the germline V gene. The CDR3 DNA sequence: TGTGCCAGCAGTAATCTCGGGACAGAATCCTACGAGCAGTACTTC. Its protein product is CASSNLGTESYEQYF.

J is TRBJ1-4 and V is TRBV7-2, with 9 bases aligning to TRBD1. The trim removed 0 bases at V and 4 bases at J, leaving 3 bases unmatched. The CDR3 length is 16 residues. CDR1 is SGHTA, CDR2 FQGNSA, per germline. The CDR3 sequence is CASSLATGGINEKLFF. The CDR3 bases are TGTGCCAGCAGCTTAGCGACAGGGGGAATTAATGAAAAACTGTTTTTT.

This clonotype has only a few counts. V gene TRBV28 combines with J gene TRBJ2-7, with 8 nucleotides matching TRBD1. Losses at the gene ends were 5 bases for V and 1 base for J; bases not matched to a gene: 7. Germline lookup yields CDR1 MDHEN and CDR2 SYDVKM. There are 15 residues in the CDR3. This CDR3 reads CASSRTGRMSYEQYF. The CDR3, as DNA: TGTGCCAGCAGTCGGACAGGGAGGATGTCCTACGAGCAGTACTTC. The variable domain in full, completed from reference TRBV28 and TRBJ2-7, reads DVKVTQSSRYLVKRTGEKVFLECVQDMDHENMFWYRQDPGLGLRLIYFSYDVKMKEKGDIPEGYSVSREKKERFSLILESASTNQTSMYLCASSRTGRMSYEQYFGPGTRLTVT.